One and the same sample provided the 22 T cell receptor beta chains below, sequenced in a study of preoperative IRX-2 immunotherapy in early breast cancer. Sequencing was performed with immunoSEQ multiplex PCR; in TCRdb, only in-frame clones are kept and a portion is missing. The table shows 20,000 to 30,000 clones, with approximately 84% occurring only once. Treatment meaning: preoperative locoregional IRX-2 cytokine immunotherapy. Source: lymph node tissue, taken before IRX-2 immunotherapy. These receptors originate from a human donor with breast cancer.

This CDR3 reads CASSPDGLYGYTF. CDR3 coding DNA: TGTGCCAGCAGCCCGGACGGGCTCTATGGCTACACCTTC. The V gene is TRBV6-8, the J gene TRBJ1-2; no firm D call. CDR3 length equals 13 residues. Per the germline V gene, CDR1 is MNHGY and CDR2 is SAAAGT. The germline V and J ends were trimmed by 6 bases and 4 bases, with 12 bases remaining between them.

The chain is built from TRBV30 and TRBJ2-7; D assignment may be TRBD1 or TRBD2 (6 bases each). Germline loops: CDR1 GTSNPN, CDR2 SVGIG (reference sequence). V lost 1 base and J 4 bases, leaving 17 bases between the germline ends. The CDR3 totals 15 residues. The CDR3 DNA is TGTGCCTGGAGTGACAAATGGGGGGCAGCTTACGAGCAGTACTTC. Residues: CAWSDKWGAAYEQYF.

The rearrangement joins TRBV11-3 to TRBJ2-3; no firm D call. V lost 0 bases, J lost 3 bases, and 13 bases lay in between. From germline, CDR1 is SGHNT and CDR2 YENEEA. This CDR3 has 16 amino acids. The CDR3 region has the DNA TGTGCCAGCAGCTTAGAGGCCAGCTCCCCGACAGATACGCAGTATTTT. Protein product: CASSLEASSPTDTQYF.

The chain couples TRBV11-3 to TRBJ2-3; 7 bases fit TRBD2. CDR1 and CDR2 from the germline V gene are SGHNT and YENEEA. The CDR3 has 16 amino acids. Trimming cost V 5 bases and J 0 bases; bases outside gene matches: 8. CDR3 DNA sequence: TGTGCCAGCAGCCGGGGGGTTGAGGTGAGCACAGATACGCAGTATTTT. It yields the protein CASSRGVEVSTDTQYF. Complete variable domain (other parts from reference TRBV11-3 and TRBJ2-3): EAGVVQSPRYKIIEKKQPVAFWCNPISGHNTLYWYLQNLGQGPELLIRYENEEAVDDSQLPKDRFSAERLKGVDSTLKIQPAELGDSAVYLCASSRGVEVSTDTQYFGPGTRLTVL.

This chain joins TRBV30 and TRBJ1-1; D gene ambiguous. Germline CDR1 reads GTSNPN; CDR2 reads SVGIG (reference sequence). The CDR3 sequence is 12 residues long. CDR3 amino acids: CAMRRVNTEAFF. The DNA of the CDR3 is TGTGCGATGAGGCGGGTGAACACTGAAGCTTTCTTT.

The V call is TRBV16, the J call TRBJ1-1, with D tentatively TRBD1 (6 bases). V lost 4 bases to trimming and J lost 5 bases, with 11 bases between them. The germline CDR1 and CDR2 sequences are KGHSY and FQNENV. This CDR3 region has 13 residues. Here the CDR3 reads CASSPRGFTEAFF. DNA for the CDR3: TGTGCCAGCAGCCCCAGGGGTTTTACTGAAGCTTTCTTT.

The genes are TRBV6-8 and TRBJ1-6, with D possibly matching TRBD1 (5 bases). Germline V gene sequence: CDR1 MNHGY, CDR2 SAAAGT. The V end was cut by 5 bases, the J end by 3 bases, with 8 bases between. This CDR3 is built from 14 residues. This CDR3 is CASSRQNYNSPLHF. In nucleotides, the CDR3 is TGTGCCAGCAGTCGACAGAACTATAATTCACCCCTCCACTTT.

The chain carries TRBV14 and TRBJ2-1; D is perhaps TRBD1 or TRBD2 (7 bases each). The CDR3 totals 15 residues. The germline gives CDR1 SGHDN, CDR2 FVKESK. Trimming cost V 2 bases and J 4 bases, with 12 bases left between them. The CDR3 spells CASSQSRGGYNEQFF. In nucleotides, the CDR3 is TGTGCCAGCAGCCAATCCAGGGGGGGGTACAATGAGCAGTTCTTC.

The CDR3 sequence: CASSLREGDGELFF. In nucleotides, the CDR3 is TGCGCCAGCAGCCTCAGGGAGGGAGACGGGGAGCTGTTTTTT. V gene TRBV1 combines with J gene TRBJ2-2; the table gives TRBD2 as D, unverified against the DNA. TRBV1 is a known pseudogene. CDR3 length: 14 residues.

The CDR3 sequence is CAVFGRNYNSPLHF. The DNA for the CDR3 is TGTGCAGTATTCGGACGGAACTATAATTCACCCCTCCACTTT. V usage is TRBV6-8 and J usage is TRBJ1-6; D is ambiguous. There are 14 residues in the CDR3. Germline assignment: CDR1 MNHGY and CDR2 SAAAGT.

The chain carries TRBV18 and TRBJ2-1, with D possibly TRBD1 on 6 matching bases. V was cut by 5 bases and J by 9 bases, with 11 bases left in between. Germline V gene sequence: CDR1 KGHSH, CDR2 LQKENI. CDR3 length: 12 amino acids. CDR3: CASSNRVGEQFF. The DNA for the CDR3 is TGTGCCAGCTCAAACAGGGTGGGTGAGCAGTTCTTC.

The chain couples TRBV6-8 to TRBJ1-2, with TRBD1 identical over 8 bases. V shed 10 bases and J 3 bases; nucleotides not matched to a gene: 10. The germline V gene encodes CDR1 MNHGY and CDR2 SAAAGT. The CDR3 totals 14 residues. The CDR3 sequence is CAIRMGQVDYGYTF. CDR3 sequence (DNA): TGTGCCATCAGGATGGGACAGGTGGACTATGGCTACACCTTC.

In nucleotides, the CDR3 is TGTGCCAGCAGCCGAGCGGGGGGTCTCACAGATACGCAGTATTTT. Translation: CASSRAGGLTDTQYF. The rearrangement uses TRBV7-8 and TRBJ2-3; 9 bases are a match to TRBD2. CDR1 SGHVS and CDR2 FQNEAQ come from the germline V gene. V lost 5 bases, J lost 2 bases, and 5 bases stayed unmatched. The CDR3 extends over 15 amino acids.

V gene TRBV11-3 combines with J gene TRBJ1-3; TRBD1 might be the D (6 bases). Per germline, CDR1 SGHNT and CDR2 YENEEA. V was shortened by 5 bases and J by 2 bases, with 10 bases between the two germline ends. This CDR3 spans 14 amino acids. In DNA, the CDR3 is TGTGCCAGCAGCCGAGACAGGACTGGAAACACCATATATTTT. Translated, it gives CASSRDRTGNTIYF.

This sequence joins TRBV28 and TRBJ1-2; tentative D call: TRBD1 (6 bases). CDR1 is MDHEN, CDR2 SYDVKM, per germline. V lost 3 bases and J lost 7, with 9 bases in between. There are 12 residues in the CDR3. CDR3 nucleotide sequence: TGTGCCAGCAGTTTGCAGGGGACTGGCTACACCTTC. Amino acids: CASSLQGTGYTF.

The chain carries TRBV11-3 and TRBJ1-4, with 7 bases identical to TRBD1. The CDR3 consists of 16 residues. Germline V CDR1 and CDR2: SGHNT, YENEEA. V lost 3 bases and J lost 0; bases outside the gene matches: 4. The CDR3: CASSLWGQSTNEKLFF. CDR3 nucleotide sequence: TGTGCCAGCAGCTTGTGGGGACAGTCAACTAATGAAAAACTGTTTTTT.

There are a few counts of this clone. The CDR3 protein is CASTSRPGNYGYTF. The DNA of the CDR3 is TGTGCCAGCACCAGCCGGCCAGGGAACTATGGCTACACCTTC. The V call is TRBV6-8, the J call TRBJ1-2; D possibly corresponds to TRBD1 (5 bases). The V end was cut by 7 bases, the J end by 2 bases, with 14 bases between. The CDR3 sequence is 14 residues long. Germline values: CDR1 MNHGY, CDR2 SAAAGT.

The rearrangement joins TRBV7-1 to TRBJ2-1, with 8 bases fitting TRBD1. TRBV7-1 is sorted into the ORF group, with uncertain function. The V gene end was trimmed by 5 bases and the J gene end by 5 bases; junction bases not matched to a gene: 2. The CDR3 is made up of 13 amino acids. CDR3 residues: CASSRDRHNEQFF. The CDR3 DNA reads as TGTGCCAGCAGCCGGGACAGGCACAATGAGCAGTTCTTC.

The chain carries TRBV6-8 and TRBJ2-7; D may be TRBD1 (6 bases). Trimming took 6 bases from V and 7 from J, leaving 16 bases between them. The germline V gene has CDR1 MNHGY and CDR2 SAAAGT. The CDR3 covers 13 residues. The CDR3 DNA reads TGTGCCAGCAGGTTAATCCCAGGGGAAGAGCAGTACTTC. Translating gives CASRLIPGEEQYF.

V and J are TRBV14 and TRBJ1-3; 8 positions agree with TRBD1. The CDR3 has 16 residues. The ends lost 0 bases at V and 3 bases at J; junction bases unmatched: 4. Germline CDR1 SGHDN, CDR2 FVKESK. CDR3 residues: CASSQDLGTGGNTIYF. The CDR3 DNA is TGTGCCAGCAGCCAAGATCTTGGGACAGGTGGAAACACCATATATTTT.

V and J are TRBV7-2 and TRBJ1-1; D not certain. V was cut by 7 bases and J by 1 base, with 10 bases left in between. The CDR3 totals 13 residues. Germline V gene data show CDR1 as SGHTA and CDR2 as FQGNSA. The CDR3 spells CASTENRNTEAFF. For the CDR3, the DNA is TGTGCCAGCACCGAGAACAGGAACACTGAAGCTTTCTTT.

The V and J genes are TRBV11-3 and TRBJ2-5; 10 bases match TRBD2. The CDR3 consists of 16 residues. From germline, CDR1 is SGHNT and CDR2 YENEEA. V shed 1 base, J shed 5 bases, and the junction held 7 bases outside the gene matches. CDR3: CASSLGLSGGTETQYF. DNA of the CDR3: TGTGCCAGCAGCTTAGGGCTTAGCGGGGGGACGGAGACCCAGTACTTC.